In its sample, the clone carrying this TCR beta chain was seen once. This CDR3 has 15 residues. J was trimmed by 0 bases and V by 4 bases; bases with no gene match: 5. The germline V gene encodes CDR1 MNHEY and CDR2 SVGEGT. The source of the sample is a study of blood T cell repertoires in COVID-19. Original data processing: From reference gene primer amplification, estimates of nucleated cell counts were derived. The protocol was immunoSEQ multiplex PCR, while the TCRdb copy is restricted to in-frame clones and leaves out a portion. V and J calls and clone size are as listed in that table; D and trimming were resolved from the DNA. The data show 120,000 or so clones, about 80% seen once.

The origin of this receptor is a man aged 40-49 years with active or convalescent COVID-19. Sequenced material: peripheral blood. The chain carries TRBV6-2 or TRBV6-3 and TRBJ2-7, with 8 nucleotides matching TRBD2. The CDR3 region is CASSFPGTSSYEQYF. The CDR3 region has the DNA TGTGCCAGCAGTTTTCCCGGGACTAGCTCCTACGAGCAGTACTTC.